The next 26 T cell receptor beta chains were all read from a single sample in a study of T cells in localized non-small cell lung cancer. Generated by immunoSEQ multiplex PCR, the TCRdb table keeps only in-frame clones and is missing some. The table lists some 38,000 clones, over 85% of them singletons, with roughly 6.9% in the top ten. Sequenced here: peripheral blood, sampled before any cancer treatment. The receptor set was obtained from a female donor older than 55 with stage I lung adenocarcinoma.

The V gene is TRBV15, the J gene TRBJ2-7, with 9 bases matching TRBD2. Per germline, CDR1 LNHNV and CDR2 YYDKDF (reference sequence). The V segment lost 5 bases and the J segment 1 base; nucleotides outside the gene matches: 9. The CDR3 consists of 16 residues. The CDR3, as DNA: TGTGCCACCAGCGCAGCGGGGGGCCCTTTATCCTACGAGCAGTACTTC. It codes for CATSAAGGPLSYEQYF.

This rearrangement joins TRBV20-1 to TRBJ1-1; D uncertain. The germline V and J ends were trimmed by 4 bases and 3 bases, with 6 bases remaining between them. The CDR3 contains 11 residues. Germline V CDR1 and CDR2: DFQATT, SNEGSKA (reference sequence). CDR3 nucleotide sequence: TGCAGTGCTACAGGACACACTGAAGCTTTCTTT. Protein product: CSATGHTEAFF.

V usage is TRBV19 and J usage is TRBJ2-2, with a possible D match to TRBD1 (6 bases). CDR3 length: 18 residues. CDR1 is LNHDA, CDR2 SQIVND, per germline (reference sequence). V was clipped by 2 bases and J by 4 bases, with 20 bases between them. CDR3 in amino acids: CASSIPQKRGLGTGELFF. CDR3 coding DNA: TGTGCCAGTAGTATACCCCAAAAAAGGGGGTTGGGCACCGGGGAGCTGTTTTTT. The full variable domain, rest sourced from reference TRBV19 and TRBJ2-2, is DGGITQSPKYLFRKEGQNVTLSCEQNLNHDAMYWYRQDPGQGLRLIYYSQIVNDFQKGDIAEGYSVSREKKESFPLTVTSAQKNPTAFYLCASSIPQKRGLGTGELFFGEGSRLTVL.

The chain uses TRBV7-8 and TRBJ1-1; no reliable D call. The V end was cut by 4 bases, the J end by 2 bases, with 14 bases between. The germline gives CDR1 SGHVS, CDR2 FQNEAQ. The CDR3 loop spans 15 amino acids. The CDR3 protein is CASSSREGSNTEAFF. CDR3 DNA: TGTGCCAGCAGCTCCCGAGAAGGATCTAACACTGAAGCTTTCTTT.

The chain joins TRBV7-2 to TRBJ1-3, with D maybe TRBD1 (6 bases). The CDR3 contains 15 residues. V was cut by 2 bases and J by 5 bases, with 13 bases left in between. The germline V gene encodes CDR1 SGHTA and CDR2 FQGNSA. As DNA, the CDR3 is TGTGCCAGCAGCTTATCTACAGGGAACAGAAACACCATATATTTT. Translation gives CASSLSTGNRNTIYF.

DNA of the CDR3: TGTGCCACCAGACCGGCAGCTTCAAACACCATATATTTT. Protein: CATRPAASNTIYF. The genes are TRBV7-9 and TRBJ1-3; unclear D gene. V was shortened by 10 bases and J by 6 bases, with 16 bases between the two germline ends. This CDR3 is built from 13 residues. Germline CDR1 SEHNR, CDR2 FQNEAQ (reference sequence).

Written as DNA, the CDR3 is TGTGCCAGCAGCAAAGTTCTTAAGGTCGGGGTGAACACTGAAGCTTTCTTT. It encodes CASSKVLKVGVNTEAFF. The chain employs TRBV21-1 and TRBJ1-1. TRBV21-1 is classified as a pseudogene. The CDR3 is 17 amino acids.

CDR3 sequence (DNA): TGTGCCAGCAGCCTCCGACAGGGGAACTATGGCTACACCTTC. This translates into CASSLRQGNYGYTF. J is TRBJ1-2 and V is TRBV7-2, with TRBD1 matching 8 bases. The V segment lost 5 bases and the J segment 2 bases; nucleotides outside the gene matches: 4. The CDR3 totals 14 residues. The V gene's germline CDR1 is SGHTA and CDR2 FQGNSA. Combining the CDR3 with reference TRBV7-2 and TRBJ1-2 gives the whole variable domain GAGVSQSPSNKVTEKGKDVELRCDPISGHTALYWYRQSLGQGLEFLIYFQGNSAPDKSGLPSDRFSAERTGGSVSTLTIQRTQQEDSAVYLCASSLRQGNYGYTFGSGTRLTVV.

The chain combines TRBV5-1 with TRBJ1-1, with D uncertain. The ends were cut back, 2 bases at V and 2 bases at J, with 7 bases in the middle. This CDR3 comprises 13 residues. CDR1 is SGHRS, CDR2 YFSETQ, per germline. CDR3: CASSLGKNTEAFF. In DNA, the CDR3 is TGCGCCAGCAGCTTAGGCAAAAACACTGAAGCTTTCTTT.

The rearrangement joins TRBV5-1 to TRBJ2-5; D unclear. V lost 1 base and J lost 4, with 11 bases in between. The CDR3 sequence is 14 residues long. Germline V gene sequence: CDR1 SGHRS, CDR2 YFSETQ. The CDR3, as DNA: TGCGCCAGCAGCTTGAACAGCCCCCGAGAGACCCAGTACTTC. The encoded protein is CASSLNSPRETQYF.

The chain has TRBV7-9 and TRBJ2-2; D could derive from TRBD1 or TRBD2 (5 bases each). The CDR3 is 13 amino acids. Trimming removed 3 bases at V and 6 bases at J, with 8 bases between. Germline-derived CDR1 and CDR2 are SEHNR and FQNEAQ (reference sequence). The CDR3 region is CASSFEGPGELFF. In DNA, the CDR3 is TGTGCCAGCAGCTTTGAGGGGCCCGGGGAGCTGTTTTTT.

The chain uses TRBV5-1 and TRBJ1-3; a possible D gene is TRBD1 (5 bases). CDR1 and CDR2 from the germline V gene are SGHRS and YFSETQ. The CDR3 covers 13 residues. V lost 5 bases and J lost 2, with 8 bases in between. In DNA, the CDR3 is TGCGCCAGCAGGTCAGGGCCTGGAAACACCATATATTTT. It yields the protein CASRSGPGNTIYF.

The chain combines TRBV2 with TRBJ1-2, with D possibly being TRBD1 (5 bases). The V and J ends lost 7 bases and 8 bases respectively, with 23 bases between them. The CDR3 runs to 15 residues. The germline gives CDR1 SNHLY, CDR2 FYNNEI. CDR3 nucleotide sequence: TGTGCCAGCAACGAGGTCAGGGTAGGGAGTTCGGGCTACACCTTC. Translation gives CASNEVRVGSSGYTF.

This chain connects TRBV28 to TRBJ1-5; TRBD1 aligns across 7 bases. Germline CDR1 reads MDHEN; CDR2 reads SYDVKM. The CDR3 contains 15 residues. With V trimmed by 3 bases and J by 6 bases, 8 bases remained unmatched. This chain's CDR3 is CASSFKRGRGQPQHF. DNA of the CDR3: TGTGCCAGCAGTTTCAAGAGGGGGCGAGGTCAGCCCCAGCATTTT.

The chain couples TRBV7-3 to TRBJ1-4, with D unresolved. This CDR3 is 13 amino acids long. Between the trimmed V and J ends, which lost 4 bases and 8 bases, there was a span of 11 bases. From germline, CDR1 is SGHTA and CDR2 FQGTGA. The DNA of the CDR3 is TGTGCCAGCAGCTCCGGGGTAGGAGAAAAACTGTTTTTT. Its translation is CASSSGVGEKLFF. Full variable domain (missing parts from reference TRBV7-3 and TRBJ1-4): GAGVSQTPSNKVTEKGKYVELRCDPISGHTALYWYRQSLGQGPEFLIYFQGTGAADDSGLPNDRFFAVRPEGSVSTLKIQRTERGDSAVYLCASSSGVGEKLFFGSGTQLSVL.

The rearrangement joins TRBV10-3 to TRBJ2-5; 16 positions match TRBD2. Germline V gene data show CDR1 as ENHRY and CDR2 as SYGVKD. This CDR3 has 18 amino acids. Trimming removed 6 bases from V and 2 bases from J; junction bases left unmatched: 9. CDR3 nucleotides: TGTGCCATCAGAACGGGACTAGCGGGGGGGCCTGGGCAAGAGACCCAGTACTTC. Its translation: CAIRTGLAGGPGQETQYF.

V usage is TRBV19 and J usage is TRBJ1-2; TRBD1 agrees at 10 bases. The V gene's germline CDR1 is LNHDA and CDR2 SQIVND (reference sequence). V trimming: 7 bases; J trimming: 6 bases; junction bases outside the gene matches: 2. This CDR3 comprises 12 residues. The CDR3 reads CASIGTGDGYTF. The CDR3 bases are TGTGCCAGTATAGGGACAGGGGATGGCTACACCTTC.

A few counts support this clone. V usage is TRBV7-9 and J usage is TRBJ1-2; 7 bases align to TRBD1. This CDR3 has 14 amino acids. Germline V gives CDR1 SEHNR, CDR2 FQNEAQ (reference sequence). V lost 0 bases and J lost 8; bases outside the gene matches: 6. The CDR3 loop is CASSLAQGGNGYTF. DNA of the CDR3: TGTGCCAGCAGCTTAGCGCAGGGGGGCAACGGCTACACCTTC.

The chain employs TRBV6-6 and TRBJ1-2; 8 bases are shared with TRBD1. The CDR3 covers 14 residues. V shed 8 bases and J 6 bases; nucleotides not matched to a gene: 11. Germline V gene sequence: CDR1 MNHNY, CDR2 SVGAGI (reference sequence). Here the CDR3 DNA reads TGTGCCAGCTTTCGAGAGGACAGGGTTGATGGCTACACCTTC. Amino acids: CASFREDRVDGYTF.

This clone appeared once. The chain uses TRBV29-1 and TRBJ1-1; D is ambiguous. This CDR3 spans 13 amino acids. CDR1 is SQVTM and CDR2 is ANQGSEA in the germline V gene. V lost 2 bases to trimming and J lost 7 bases, with 14 bases between them. DNA for the CDR3: TGCAGCGTTGAAAGCCATCCCGACGGTGAAGCTTTCTTT. Encoded protein: CSVESHPDGEAFF.

The rearrangement joins TRBV5-1 to TRBJ2-7, with D perhaps being TRBD1 or TRBD2 (5 bases each). The CDR3 covers 15 residues. Trimming took 0 bases from V and 4 from J, leaving 14 bases between them. CDR1 and CDR2 (germline): SGHRS, YFSETQ. For the CDR3, the DNA is TGCGCCAGCAGCTTGGATCGGGACCCCATTTACGAGCAGTACTTC. This translates into CASSLDRDPIYEQYF.

The chain links TRBV2 to TRBJ1-1; D is unclear. V lost 1 base, J lost 0 bases, and 3 bases lay in between. The CDR3 extends over 13 amino acids. Germline-derived CDR1 and CDR2 are SNHLY and FYNNEI. The CDR3 is CASSEDLNTEAFF. Here the CDR3 DNA reads TGTGCCAGCAGTGAAGACTTGAACACTGAAGCTTTCTTT. Looking up the rest from reference TRBV2 and TRBJ1-1 gives the full variable domain: EPEVTQTPSHQVTQMGQEVILRCVPISNHLYFYWYRQILGQKVEFLVSFYNNEISEKSEIFDDQFSVERPDGSNFTLKIRSTKLEDSAMYFCASSEDLNTEAFFGQGTRLTVV.

This clone occurred a few times. The chain links TRBV7-2 to TRBJ2-7; the D is unclear. V dropped 3 bases and J dropped 1 base, with 4 bases sitting between them. Germline loops: CDR1 SGHTA, CDR2 FQGNSA. This CDR3 has 12 residues. The DNA for the CDR3 is TGTGCCAGCAGCTTCATATCCTACGAGCAGTACTTC. Translating gives CASSFISYEQYF.

This sequence joins TRBV5-8 and TRBJ1-5; possibly TRBD1 for D (5 bases). The germline V gene encodes CDR1 SGHTS and CDR2 YDEGEE. The germline V and J ends were trimmed by 4 bases and 1 base, with 12 bases remaining between them. The CDR3 totals 15 residues. The CDR3 region is CASSPGTESNQPQHF. Here the CDR3 DNA reads TGTGCCAGCAGCCCCGGGACTGAAAGCAATCAGCCCCAGCATTTT.

With regard to this clone: Other nucleotide sequences in the sample specify the same CDR3. The V gene is TRBV2, the J gene TRBJ1-1; TRBD1 is a possible D gene (5 bases). The CDR3 extends over 15 amino acids. Germline loops: CDR1 SNHLY, CDR2 FYNNEI. Trimming left V 0 bases short and J 8 bases short, with 16 bases between. This CDR3 reads CASSEAGVGTGEAFF. DNA for the CDR3: TGTGCCAGCAGTGAAGCCGGGGTGGGGACGGGGGAAGCTTTCTTT.

This chain uses TRBV5-1 with TRBJ2-3; 15 bases match TRBD2. The CDR3 is made up of 17 amino acids. V dropped 1 base and J dropped 6; count of bases not matched to a gene: 6. Germline CDR1 and CDR2: SGHRS and YFSETQ. The CDR3 bases are TGCGCCAGCAGCTTGCCAGGACTAGCGGGGGGGTCTGATACGCAGTATTTT. As protein: CASSLPGLAGGSDTQYF. Full variable domain (outside the CDR3, taken from reference TRBV5-1 and TRBJ2-3): KAGVTQTPRYLIKTRGQQVTLSCSPISGHRSVSWYQQTPGQGLQFLFEYFSETQRNKGNFPGRFSGRQFSNSRSEMNVSTLELGDSALYLCASSLPGLAGGSDTQYFGPGTRLTVL.